The clone carrying this TCR beta chain was counted only a few times. Its cognate antigen is unknown. PCR primers comprised 60 Vbeta and 13 Jbeta primers. Libraries were prepared by immunoSEQ multiplex PCR; TCRdb keeps only in-frame clonotypes and omits some of them. The sample has some 150,000 clones, 75% to 90% seen once. The sample belongs to a study of cytomegalovirus exposure and HLA in healthy donors. Study-wide points: A likely sequencing artifact accounted for one observed cluster of highly shared sequence variants.

CDR1 SGHTS and CDR2 YDEGEE come from the germline V gene. V dropped 1 base and J dropped 2 bases, with 4 bases sitting between them. This CDR3 comprises 13 residues. The sequenced sample consisted of PBMCs. This chain joins TRBV5-8 and TRBJ1-5; D gene uncertain. This clonotype was obtained from a man in his forties in good health and CMV-seronegative. CDR3 in amino acids: CASSLFGNQPQHF. The CDR3 DNA follows: TGTGCCAGCAGCTTGTTCGGCAATCAGCCCCAGCATTTT.